This is a list of T cell receptor beta chains from one sample in a study of blood T cells in healthy people across ages. TCRdb recomputed calls from the 5' RACE reads with MiXCR, one row per CDR3 protein. The data contain about 780,000 distinct CDR3 sequences, around 50% of them seen just once; the ten biggest clones take up roughly 18%. What was sequenced was blood. These receptors came from a man older than 75 in good health. Both conserved end residues are part of each CDR3. D genes are given only for firm matches. For some rows the clone size is stated as once, few or many, or as a class when expanded; others skip it.

v_gene	j_gene	abundance	d_gene	CDR3nt	CDR3aa
TRBV6-2/TRBV6-3	TRBJ2-3	.	.	TGTACCAGCAGTTACCTTTCCAGGCTTAGCACAGATACGCAGTATTTT	CTSSYLSRLSTDTQYF
TRBV24-1	TRBJ2-3	many	.	TGTGCCACCAGCAAGGGGAGAGGGAGCGTCACAGATACGCAGTATTTT	CATSKGRGSVTDTQYF
TRBV5-1	TRBJ2-1	.	TRBD2	TGCGCCAGCAGCCTAGACTCTAGCGGGAGGGTCGATGAGCAGTTCTTC	CASSLDSSGRVDEQFF
TRBV7-9	TRBJ2-1	.	.	TGTGCCAGCAGCTACGACCAAGAGCCCTACAATGAGCAGTTCTTC	CASSYDQEPYNEQFF
TRBV6-2/TRBV6-3	TRBJ2-7	few	TRBD2	TGTGCCAGCAGCGAGGGACTAGCGGGATTCTACGAGCAGTACTTC	CASSEGLAGFYEQYF
TRBV10-3	TRBJ1-1	.	TRBD1	TGTGCCATCAGTAGTGACAGGGGGCGAAGGGACACTGAAGCTTTCTTT	CAISSDRGRRDTEAFF
TRBV6-6	TRBJ2-3	.	TRBD1	TGTGCCAGCAGTTACTCGACAGGGCCCACAGATACGCAGTATTTT	CASSYSTGPTDTQYF
TRBV27	TRBJ2-5	few	.	TGTACCAGCAGTTCCGGCGGAGGGCCGGGGGCCCAGTACTTC	CTSSSGGGPGAQYF
TRBV28	TRBJ2-7	many	.	TGTGCCAGCACTGAGGGGTCCTACGAGCAGTACTTC	CASTEGSYEQYF
TRBV20-1	TRBJ2-6	few	TRBD1	TGCAGTGCCCGACAGGGTGCTGGGGCCAACGTCCTGACTTTC	CSARQGAGANVLTF
TRBV28	TRBJ2-3	few	.	TGTGCCAGCAGTACAGCCGACGTTACGCAGTATTTT	CASSTADVTQYF
TRBV27	TRBJ1-2	.	TRBD1	TGTGCCAGCAGACCGGGACAGGGACTCAGTTGGTCGGGCTACACCTTC	CASRPGQGLSWSGYTF
TRBV28	TRBJ2-1	.	TRBD2	TGTGCCAGCAGTTTACCCCCCGCTAGCGGGAGTAAGAATGAGCAGTTCTTC	CASSLPPASGSKNEQFF
TRBV28	TRBJ2-1	.	.	TGTGCCAGCAGCCGGTATTCGGGTTCCAATGAGCAGTTCTTC	CASSRYSGSNEQFF
TRBV24-1	TRBJ2-7	.	TRBD2	TGTGCCACCAGTGACTCCGGGACTAATTTCTACGAGCAGTACTTC	CATSDSGTNFYEQYF
TRBV5-1	TRBJ2-4	.	.	TGCGCCAGCAGCTCGGACTCTTACAATGAGCAGTACTTC	CASSSDSYNEQYF
TRBV18	TRBJ1-1	.	.	TGTGCCAGCTCAATTAACAGGGTACCAAACACTGAAGCTTTCTTT	CASSINRVPNTEAFF
TRBV7-9	TRBJ1-2	.	.	TGTGCCAGCAGCTTAAAAGGGGACCGGGCGGGTGAGGGCTACACCTTC	CASSLKGDRAGEGYTF
TRBV5-1	TRBJ2-3	few	TRBD2	TGCGCCAGCAGCCCCCGAGGACTAGCGGTCACAGATACGCAGTATTTT	CASSPRGLAVTDTQYF
TRBV6-5	TRBJ1-2	few	.	TGTGCCAGCAGTTGGGGGACCGATCGTGACTACACCTTC	CASSWGTDRDYTF
TRBV4-2	TRBJ2-5	.	.	TGTGCCAGCAGCCAAGTCGGTGAAGGGACCCAGTACTTC	CASSQVGEGTQYF
TRBV29-1	TRBJ1-2	few	TRBD1	TGCAGCGCCGGGACAGGGGGCTATCAACGGGGCTACACCTTC	CSAGTGGYQRGYTF
TRBV12-3/TRBV12-4	TRBJ2-7	few	.	TGTGCCAGCAGCTCCGAGGGGGATCTTATCGACGAGCAGTACTTC	CASSSEGDLIDEQYF
TRBV12-3/TRBV12-4	TRBJ2-1	few	TRBD2	TGTGCCAGCACCCCCGGACTAGCCAACAATGAGCAGTTCTTC	CASTPGLANNEQFF
TRBV29-1	TRBJ1-1	.	TRBD1	TGCAGCGTTAACAGGGGCATGAACACTGAAGCTTTCTTT	CSVNRGMNTEAFF
TRBV20-1	TRBJ2-5	few	.	TGCAGTGCTAGAGATGGCAGGGACGTACTGACCCAAGAGACCCAGTACTTC	CSARDGRDVLTQETQYF
TRBV29-1	TRBJ2-7	few	TRBD2	TGCAGCGTTGAAGATACTAGCGGGAGTAGCGAGCAGTACTTC	CSVEDTSGSSEQYF
TRBV27	TRBJ2-1	many	TRBD2	TGTGCCAGCAGTTTTAGATTGGTAGCGGGAGGGCCTCTTAATGAGCAGTTCTTC	CASSFRLVAGGPLNEQFF
TRBV5-4	TRBJ2-7	.	TRBD1	TGTGCCAGCAGCCTGAAACAGGGGCCCTCCTACGAGCAGTACTTC	CASSLKQGPSYEQYF
TRBV18	TRBJ2-2	.	.	TGTGCCAGCTCACCAATTGGACCGAACACCGGGGAGCTGTTTTTT	CASSPIGPNTGELFF
TRBV12-3/TRBV12-4	TRBJ2-2	.	.	TGTGCCAGCATGGACTTTGACACCGGGGAGCTGTTTTTT	CASMDFDTGELFF
TRBV28	TRBJ2-1	.	TRBD1	TGTGCCAGCGCCGGATCTGGACAGGGGAATTGGAATGAGCAGTTCTTC	CASAGSGQGNWNEQFF
TRBV29-1	TRBJ2-3	few	.	TGCAGCGTTCCCTGGAACGAAAAGGATACGCAGTATTTT	CSVPWNEKDTQYF
TRBV30	TRBJ2-6	once	.	TGTGCCTGGAATCAAACCGGGGCTGGGGCCAACGTCCTGACTTTC	CAWNQTGAGANVLTF
TRBV7-2	TRBJ2-1	few	TRBD2	TGTGCCAGCAGCTTAGATCCAGCGGGGACCTACAATGAGCAGTTCTTC	CASSLDPAGTYNEQFF
TRBV12-3/TRBV12-4	TRBJ1-5	few	.	TGTGCCAGCAGTCGATCAGGGCTGGGAGATCAGCCCCAGCATTTT	CASSRSGLGDQPQHF
TRBV18	TRBJ2-7	few	.	TGTGCCAGCTCGCTAAACGAGGGGCCTCTTCACGAGCAGTACTTC	CASSLNEGPLHEQYF
TRBV7-2	TRBJ2-3	few	.	TGTGCCAGCAGCCCCTGGGATGCGGGCAACCCGGGGGATACGCAGTATTTT	CASSPWDAGNPGDTQYF
TRBV4-3	TRBJ1-1	.	.	TGCGCCAGCAGCCAGGGACATCTGAACACTGGAGCTTTCTTT	CASSQGHLNTGAFF
TRBV28	TRBJ1-2	.	.	TGTGCCAGCAGCCACCTTGATTTGGGGGGCCCGTATGGCTACACCTTC	CASSHLDLGGPYGYTF
TRBV28	TRBJ2-3	once	TRBD2	TGTGCCAGCACTAGGACTAGCGGAACAGATACGCAGTATTTT	CASTRTSGTDTQYF
TRBV20-1	TRBJ2-5	few	TRBD2	TGCAGTGCTCTAGCGGTTGAGGAGCAGTACTTC	CSALAVEEQYF
TRBV25-1	TRBJ1-2	.	.	TGTGCCAGCGGTGATGGTGGCTACACCTTC	CASGDGGYTF
TRBV10-3	TRBJ1-2	few	.	TGTGCCATCAGTGAAACAGGCGTCTATGGCTACACCTTC	CAISETGVYGYTF
TRBV12-3/TRBV12-4	TRBJ2-3	.	.	TGTGCCAGCAGTCCGTTTAAGGGGGGCGTATTAAGCACAGATACGCAGTATTTT	CASSPFKGGVLSTDTQYF
TRBV12-3/TRBV12-4	TRBJ2-5	few	TRBD2	TGTGCCAGCAGTTCCCAAGCGGGGGCGGAGGAGACCCAGTACTTC	CASSSQAGAEETQYF
TRBV11-1	TRBJ1-5	.	.	TGTGCCAGCAGCTCGCGAGGGGGGCCCCAGCATTTT	CASSSRGGPQHF
TRBV30	TRBJ2-6	.	.	TGTGCCTGGGGAAATTCTGGGGCCAACGTCCTGACTTTC	CAWGNSGANVLTF
TRBV30	TRBJ2-6	.	.	TGTGCCTGGGAGTTAGCAGGGGCCAACGTCCTGACTTTC	CAWELAGANVLTF
TRBV2	TRBJ2-5	few	TRBD1	TGTGCCAGCAGTGCGAGAGGGACAGCCGACCAGACCCAGTACTTC	CASSARGTADQTQYF
TRBV7-3	TRBJ2-1	.	TRBD2	TGTGCCAGCAGCTCCAGAGCGGGGGGGTTAGAGTTCTTC	CASSSRAGGLEFF
TRBV12-3/TRBV12-4	TRBJ2-7	few	.	TGTGCCAGCAGTTTCCGACCCAGCTCCTACGAGCAGTACTTC	CASSFRPSSYEQYF
TRBV4-2	TRBJ2-1	.	.	TGTGCCAGCAGCCAAGCCTCAGATTTATCCTACAATGAGCAGTTCTTC	CASSQASDLSYNEQFF
TRBV12-3/TRBV12-4	TRBJ2-5	.	TRBD2	TGTGCCAGCAGTATCGGGACTAGCGGGGGGGCCGAGCAAGAGACCCAGTACTTC	CASSIGTSGGAEQETQYF
TRBV20-1	TRBJ2-7	many	.	TGCAGTGCTAGAGATCTAGACGGACCCAGCTACTACGAGCAGTACTTC	CSARDLDGPSYYEQYF
TRBV5-5	TRBJ2-7	once	TRBD2	TGTGCCAGCAGCCTCGGACTAGCGGACACCTCCGAGCAGTACTTC	CASSLGLADTSEQYF
TRBV2	TRBJ2-3	.	TRBD2	TGTGCCAGCAGTGCTCAGCTAGCGGGAGCTGATACGCAGTATTTT	CASSAQLAGADTQYF
TRBV29-1	TRBJ2-1	few	.	TGCAGCGTTGACCAGTATGACCGCTCCTACAATGAGCAGTTCTTC	CSVDQYDRSYNEQFF
TRBV12-3/TRBV12-4	TRBJ1-4	.	TRBD1	TGTGCCAGCAGCCGGACAGGGGGAAATAATGAAAAACTGTTTTTT	CASSRTGGNNEKLFF
TRBV12-3/TRBV12-4	TRBJ2-7	few	.	TGTGCCAGCTTGAAGACAGGGACTGACGAGCAGTACTTC	CASLKTGTDEQYF